The 23 T cell receptor beta chains below were found in one sample sequenced in a study of human T cells and chemical hapten exposure. This sample's time point: healthy volunteer bleed at 6 weeks. Unfractionated whole blood yielded the extracted total RNA. TCRdb called the RACE reads again in MiXCR, with one record for every CDR3 protein. The sample yields about 77,000 distinct CDR3 sequences, 8.5% to 10% seen once. The sequenced sample consisted of whole blood. The receptor source for this set is a female donor in good health. Some clones in this sample may be carry-over from other donors' samples.

Many counts were recorded for this clonotype. V is TRBV7-9 and J is TRBJ1-1; maybe TRBD1 (5 bases). Germline V CDR1 and CDR2: SEHNR, FQNEAQ (reference sequence). The ends were cut back, 3 bases at V and 5 bases at J, with 22 bases in the middle. This CDR3 comprises 17 residues. DNA for the CDR3: TGTGCCAGCAGCTTCCTAAGGTCGTGGGGACTGGGGACTGAAGCTTTCTTT. Protein product: CASSFLRSWGLGTEAFF.

The rearrangement links TRBV29-1 to TRBJ1-2; D is uncertain. The germline V gene encodes CDR1 SQVTM and CDR2 ANQGSEA. The CDR3 runs to 11 residues. Between the trimmed V and J ends, which lost 2 bases and 4 bases, there was a span of 5 bases. The DNA of the CDR3 is TGCAGCGTTGAAAGAGGCTATGGCTACACCTTC. The encoded protein is CSVERGYGYTF.

This clonotype appeared a single time. A single base separates this from a much larger clone, so it may be a read error. V gene TRBV6-2 or TRBV6-3 combines with J gene TRBJ2-7; 10 nucleotides align to TRBD2. The CDR3 covers 18 residues. The V and J ends lost 2 bases and 5 bases, in that order; junction bases with no gene match: 15. The germline V gene has CDR1 MNHEY and CDR2 SVGEGT. CDR3 residues: CASSYPSLAGGSGDEQYF. CDR3 bases: TGTGCCAGCAGTTACCCTTCCTTAGCGGGGGGATCCGGAGACGAGCAGTACTTC.

This clonotype was seen repeatedly, ten times or more. The chain joins TRBV20-1 to TRBJ2-7, with no clear D. The CDR3 length is 15 residues. V was clipped by 6 bases and J by 2 bases, with 20 bases between them. The germline V gene has CDR1 DFQATT and CDR2 SNEGSKA (reference sequence). CDR3 nucleotides: TGCAGTGCCCGAATCAGGAATACAATAACCTACGAGCAGTACTTC. Translated, it gives CSARIRNTITYEQYF.

The chain recombines TRBV27 with TRBJ2-6; no clear D gene. The length of the CDR3 is 15 residues. CDR1 MNHEY and CDR2 SMNVEV come from the germline V gene (reference sequence). V gave up 8 bases and J gave up 0 bases, with 11 bases separating them. The CDR3: CASGTRSSGANVLTF. The CDR3 bases are TGTGCCAGCGGCACCCGTAGCTCTGGGGCCAACGTCCTGACTTTC. Filled out from reference TRBV27 and TRBJ2-6, the complete variable domain reads EAQVTQNPRYLITVTGKKLTVTCSQNMNHEYMSWYRQDPGLGLRQIYYSMNVEVTDKGDVPEGYKVSRKEKRNFPLILESPSPNQTSLYFCASGTRSSGANVLTFGAGSRLTVL.

This clonotype was seen a few times. V usage is TRBV18 and J usage is TRBJ1-1; 8 bases match TRBD1. This CDR3 is built from 14 residues. The V and J ends lost 4 bases and 3 bases, in that order; junction bases with no gene match: 4. Germline V gene lookup returns CDR1 KGHSH and CDR2 LQKENI. The CDR3 loop reads CASSRDRGHTEAFF. The CDR3, as DNA: TGTGCCAGCTCACGCGACAGGGGTCACACTGAAGCTTTCTTT.

This rearrangement joins TRBV28 to TRBJ2-4; maybe TRBD1 (5 bases). This CDR3 comprises 18 residues. Looked up from germline, CDR1 is MDHEN and CDR2 is SYDVKM. V was pared by 2 bases and J by 0 bases, with 17 bases between. As DNA, the CDR3 is TGTGCCAGCAGTTTAACAGGCCCGCAATTACTAGCCAAAAACATTCAGTACTTC. Translating gives CASSLTGPQLLAKNIQYF.

This clonotype was recorded a few times. The chain carries TRBV10-3 and TRBJ1-1; D gene ambiguous. Trimming left V 3 bases short and J 1 base short, with 6 bases between. The length of the CDR3 is 13 residues. Germline CDR1 reads ENHRY; CDR2 reads SYGVKD. CDR3 DNA sequence: TGTGCCATCAGTGAAGGAGGGAACACTGAAGCTTTCTTT. The encoded protein is CAISEGGNTEAFF.

This clonotype was counted between two and nine times. This chain links TRBV28 with TRBJ1-1; possibly TRBD1 for D (6 bases). The CDR3 totals 18 residues. Germline V gene data show CDR1 as MDHEN and CDR2 as SYDVKM. V lost 9 bases and J 4 bases, leaving 30 bases between the germline ends. CDR3 region: CASKVLSGTSLAGTEAFF. CDR3 DNA: TGTGCCAGTAAAGTTCTCTCCGGGACATCGCTGGCGGGCACTGAAGCTTTCTTT.

The table lists this clonotype with many counts. The chain has TRBV6-6 and TRBJ2-7; a possible D gene is TRBD1 (6 bases). CDR1 and CDR2 (germline): MNHNY, SVGAGI (reference sequence). This CDR3 contains 14 residues. V gave up 5 bases and J gave up 2 bases, with 13 bases separating them. The CDR3 DNA follows: TGTGCCAGCAGTAAGCAGTCAGGGGCCTACGAGCAGTACTTC. Translated, it gives CASSKQSGAYEQYF.

Many counts were recorded for this clonotype. The chain couples TRBV29-1 to TRBJ2-3, with TRBD2 as a possible D gene (6 bases). Trimming took 4 bases from V and 6 from J, leaving 14 bases between them. Per the germline V gene, CDR1 is SQVTM and CDR2 is ANQGSEA. This CDR3 is 13 amino acids long. CDR3 residues: CSVAGGTGDTQYF. CDR3 nucleotide sequence: TGCAGCGTTGCAGGCGGGACCGGGGATACGCAGTATTTT.

This clonotype was counted many times. The chain links TRBV2 to TRBJ2-3, with 11 bases identical to TRBD2. The CDR3 consists of 18 residues. CDR1 and CDR2 from the germline V gene are SNHLY and FYNNEI. The J segment lost 6 bases and the V segment lost 1 base, leaving 12 bases of the junction unmatched. In nucleotides, the CDR3 is TGTGCCAGCAGTGAAGGGACTAGCGGGTTACATATGGTGGATACGCAGTATTTT. It codes for CASSEGTSGLHMVDTQYF.

There are many counts of this clonotype. V is TRBV12-3 or TRBV12-4 and J is TRBJ2-1; D perhaps matches TRBD2 (6 bases). V lost 3 bases and J lost 10, with 22 bases in between. This CDR3 is built from 16 residues. For the CDR3, the DNA is TGTGCCAGCAGTTTTCCCCTGTCCGGGGGAACATTCGAGCAGTTCTTC. Protein sequence: CASSFPLSGGTFEQFF.

The V gene is TRBV12-3 or TRBV12-4, the J gene TRBJ1-2; the D is unclear. CDR3 size: 13 residues. V shed 5 bases and J shed 4 bases, with 11 bases lying between them. CDR3 loop: CASSRQDRYGYTF. The CDR3, as DNA: TGTGCCAGCAGTCGGCAAGATCGCTATGGCTACACCTTC.

This clonotype was recorded at least ten times. V is TRBV15 and J is TRBJ1-2; D might be TRBD1 (5 bases). V was cut by 2 bases and J by 4 bases, with 20 bases left in between. Looked up from germline, CDR1 is LNHNV and CDR2 is YYDKDF (reference sequence). The CDR3 covers 17 residues. The CDR3 DNA reads TGTGCCACCAGCAGACCTTACCGACAGACACTCGTCTATGGCTACACCTTC. Translated, it gives CATSRPYRQTLVYGYTF.

This clonotype was seen a few times. The gene calls are TRBV6-6 and TRBJ2-3, with D possibly being TRBD1 (5 bases). This CDR3 is built from 15 residues. Trimming shortened V by 2 bases and J by 2 bases, and 11 bases separated the two germline ends. Germline lookup yields CDR1 MNHNY and CDR2 SVGAGI (reference sequence). CDR3 sequence reads: CASSYVPGLTDTQYF. The CDR3 DNA is TGTGCCAGCAGTTACGTTCCAGGGCTCACAGATACGCAGTATTTT.

The rearrangement uses TRBV27 and TRBJ1-6; 8 bases line up with TRBD1. The length of the CDR3 is 12 residues. J gave up 14 bases and V 5 bases, and 5 bases lay outside the gene matches. Germline CDR1 is MNHEY and CDR2 is SMNVEV (reference sequence). CDR3 nucleotides: TGTGCCAGCAGTCGACAGGGGTTGTCCCTCCACTTT. The encoded protein is CASSRQGLSLHF.

V is TRBV6-2 or TRBV6-3 and J is TRBJ2-3; tentatively, D is TRBD1 (6 bases). Between the trimmed V and J ends, which lost 2 bases and 6 bases, there was a span of 15 bases. Germline loops: CDR1 MNHEY, CDR2 SVGEGT. The CDR3 has 15 amino acids. CDR3 in DNA: TGTGCCAGCAGTTACACCCCCGGACAGCCGGATACGCAGTATTTT. Amino acids: CASSYTPGQPDTQYF.

This clonotype has a handful of counts. The chain has TRBV9 and TRBJ1-1; D gene unclear. CDR3 size: 15 residues. Trimming left V 4 bases short and J 0 bases short, with 13 bases between. The germline CDR1 and CDR2 sequences are SGDLS and YYNGEE. The CDR3 reads CASSPRPWMNTEAFF. CDR3 coding DNA: TGTGCCAGCAGCCCCCGACCGTGGATGAACACTGAAGCTTTCTTT.

The chain joins TRBV3-1 to TRBJ2-3; a weak D match, TRBD2 (5 bases). The length of the CDR3 is 17 residues. V dropped 8 bases and J dropped 1 base, with 22 bases sitting between them. Germline CDR1 is LGHDT and CDR2 is YNNKEL (reference sequence). CDR3 in amino acids: CASSSGRASRGTDTQYF. The CDR3 nucleotides are TGTGCCAGCTCCTCCGGTAGGGCCTCGCGGGGCACAGATACGCAGTATTTT.

The rearrangement links TRBV5-6 to TRBJ1-1; no reliable D call. CDR3 length: 15 amino acids. The V end was cut by 4 bases, the J end by 6 bases, with 19 bases between. The V gene's germline CDR1 is SGHDT and CDR2 YYEEEE. CDR3 region: CASSVPRIGSPEAFF. The DNA for the CDR3 is TGTGCCAGCAGCGTTCCGAGAATCGGGAGCCCTGAAGCTTTCTTT.

This clonotype appeared a single time. V gene TRBV4-2 combines with J gene TRBJ2-3; D not certain. V lost 0 bases, J lost 6 bases, and 13 bases lay in between. The CDR3 runs 15 residues. Per germline, CDR1 LGHNA and CDR2 YNFKEQ. The CDR3, as DNA: TGTGCCAGCAGCCAAGATCGCTCCTTTGGGGATACGCAGTATTTT. Protein sequence: CASSQDRSFGDTQYF.

The chain recombines TRBV21-1 with TRBJ1-1; the table's D call, TRBD1, has no DNA check behind it. TRBV21-1 corresponds to a pseudogene. The CDR3 loop spans 12 amino acids. The CDR3 region is CASRQNKGVTFF. The CDR3 DNA sequence: TGTGCCAGCAGACAGAATAAGGGGGTGACTTTCTTT.